Listed below are T cell receptor beta chains from one sample, sequenced in a study of blood T cell repertoires in COVID-19. The repertoire was sequenced with immunoSEQ multiplex PCR; TCRdb's copy has only in-frame clones and lacks some. This table has roughly 240,000 clones, roughly 90% appearing once. Sequencing was performed on PBMCs or T cells enriched from blood (not recorded which). These receptors were collected from a woman in her 30s with acute COVID-19. Each CDR3 is given with its conserved first and last residue. D genes are given only for firm matches. Clone sizes are given selectively: once, few, many, or a class where the clone is expanded.

TRBV14	.	TRBJ1-2	.	TGTGCCAGCAGCCCACAGGGAGCTAACTATGGCTACACCTTC	CASSPQGANYGYTF
TRBV21-1	.	TRBJ1-1	.	TGTGCCAGCAGCAAAGGGGGGGGGCACTGCATGAACACTGAAGCTTTCTTT	CASSKGGGHCMNTEAFF
TRBV15	.	TRBJ1-1	.	TGTGCCACCAGCAGAGATTCCAGTGTGAACACTGAAGCTTTCTTT	CATSRDSSVNTEAFF
TRBV7-9	TRBD2	TRBJ2-4	.	TGTGCCAGCAGCTTAGGGACTAGCGGGGGGGCCGGCATTCAGTACTTC	CASSLGTSGGAGIQYF
TRBV2	.	TRBJ2-6	.	TGTGCCAGCAGTATCCTAGCCTCACCGCTCCCCTTATCCTCTGGGGCCAACGTCCTGACTTTC	CASSILASPLPLSSGANVLTF
TRBV6-6	TRBD1	TRBJ1-1	once	TGTGCCAGCACCTACCCCGGGACAGGGGTCACTGAAGCTTTCTTT	CASTYPGTGVTEAFF
TRBV28	.	TRBJ1-2	.	TGTGCCAGCAGCTTGGGGGGGAACTATGGCTACACCTTC	CASSLGGNYGYTF
TRBV5-1	TRBD1	TRBJ2-7	few	TGCGCCAGCAGCTTGACAGGGGACTACGAGCAGTACTTC	CASSLTGDYEQYF
TRBV4-1	TRBD2	TRBJ2-5	.	TGCGCCAGCAGCCAAGATCGAAGACTAGCGGGGGCCCAAGAGACCCAGTACTTC	CASSQDRRLAGAQETQYF
TRBV27	TRBD1	TRBJ1-6	once	TGTGCCAGCAGTCCATGGGACAGATATAATTCACCCCTCCACTTT	CASSPWDRYNSPLHF
TRBV4-1	TRBD1	TRBJ2-7	.	TGCGCCAGCAGCCCTAGACAGGGTGCGTCCTACGAGCAGTACTTC	CASSPRQGASYEQYF
TRBV7-9	TRBD1	TRBJ1-2	.	TGTGCCAGCAGCAAACCGGGACAGACCAACTATGGCTACACCTTC	CASSKPGQTNYGYTF
TRBV4-1	.	TRBJ2-1	once	TGCGCCAGCAGCCAAGGAGGAGGGCAGTTCTTC	CASSQGGGQFF
TRBV6-5	TRBD1	TRBJ1-5	.	TGTGCCGGAGGGGGACAGTATAGCAATCAGCCCCAGCATTTT	CAGGGQYSNQPQHF
TRBV18	TRBD1	TRBJ2-7	.	TGTGCCAGCTCACCACCGGGACAGGTGGGGAGCGCCTACGAGCAGTACTTC	CASSPPGQVGSAYEQYF
TRBV7-2	.	TRBJ1-1	.	TGTGCCAGCAGCCCCTACCCCGGGGGGGGGACTGAAGCTTTCTTT	CASSPYPGGGTEAFF
TRBV30	.	TRBJ1-2	.	TGTGCCTGGAGTCAGGGGCGTTATGGCTACACCTTC	CAWSQGRYGYTF